Listed here are 29 T cell receptor beta chains from one sample, sequenced in a study of blood T cell repertoires in COVID-19. TCRdb's copy holds only in-frame clones and misses some; the assay was immunoSEQ multiplex PCR. The data contain around 150,000 clones, 60% to 80% of them singletons. Sequencing was carried out using PBMCs or T cells enriched from blood (not recorded which). Source of these receptors: a woman aged 45-60 years who had recovered from COVID-19.

This clone appeared a few times. The chain uses TRBV12-3 or TRBV12-4 and TRBJ1-5; D is uncertain. The CDR3 sequence is 12 residues long. V lost 1 base to trimming and J lost 5 bases, with 3 bases between them. The CDR3 nucleotides read TGTGCCAGCAGTTTAGGCGATCAGCCCCAGCATTTT. Amino acids: CASSLGDQPQHF.

The chain uses TRBV4-1 and TRBJ1-4; D gene unclear. This CDR3 has 15 residues. The V gene's germline CDR1 is MGHRA and CDR2 YSYEKL. V lost 0 bases and J lost 6, with 11 bases in between. CDR3 coding DNA: TGCGCCAGCAGCCAAGACGAGGGTGTGGATGAAAAACTGTTTTTT. Protein product: CASSQDEGVDEKLFF.

This clone has just one count. V is TRBV2 and J is TRBJ2-1; 7 nucleotides match TRBD1. After removal of 4 bases from V and 5 bases from J, the junction contained 14 bases not matched to a gene. Per germline, CDR1 SNHLY and CDR2 FYNNEI. The CDR3 has 17 amino acids. The CDR3, as DNA: TGTGCCAGCAGTGGAGCTCTTTCCGGGACAGTTAACAATGAGCAGTTCTTC. Its protein product is CASSGALSGTVNNEQFF.

V gene TRBV5-5 combines with J gene TRBJ2-7; possibly TRBD1 for D (5 bases). Looked up from germline, CDR1 is SGHKS and CDR2 is YYEKEE (reference sequence). The CDR3 contains 14 residues. The germline V and J ends were trimmed by 1 base and 4 bases, with 12 bases remaining between them. CDR3 amino acids: CASSLIPRAYEQYF. The CDR3 nucleotides are TGTGCCAGCAGCTTGATCCCCAGGGCGTACGAGCAGTACTTC. The full variable domain, in which reference TRBV5-5 and TRBJ2-7 provide the parts outside the CDR3, is DAGVTQSPTHLIKTRGQQVTLRCSPISGHKSVSWYQQVLGQGPQFIFQYYEKEERGRGNFPDRFSARQFPNYSSELNVNALLLGDSALYLCASSLIPRAYEQYFGPGTRLTVT.

The V gene is TRBV6-5, the J gene TRBJ1-2; 7 bases are shared with TRBD1. V shed 2 bases, J shed 8 bases, and the junction held 11 bases outside the gene matches. There are 15 residues in the CDR3. CDR1 and CDR2 from the germline V gene are MNHEY and SVGAGI. This chain's CDR3 is CASSYRWTGGSGYTF. The DNA of the CDR3 is TGTGCCAGCAGTTACCGATGGACAGGCGGTTCCGGCTACACCTTC.

This clone was recorded at least ten times. CDR3 sequence (DNA): TGTGCCAGCAGCTTGGCCCCGACAGGGCCCTACGAGCAGTACTTC. The encoded protein is CASSLAPTGPYEQYF. V usage is TRBV5-6 and J usage is TRBJ2-7; 7 positions match TRBD1. The V and J ends lost 0 bases and 2 bases, in that order; junction bases with no gene match: 5. In germline, CDR1 is SGHDT, CDR2 YYEEEE. The CDR3 consists of 15 residues.

The V gene is TRBV2, the J gene TRBJ2-3; no clear D. V was cut by 4 bases and J by 4 bases, with 18 bases left in between. CDR3 length equals 16 residues. Germline values: CDR1 SNHLY, CDR2 FYNNEI. The CDR3 region is CASSVAPPGSSDTQYF. The CDR3 DNA follows: TGTGCCAGCAGTGTGGCCCCCCCGGGTTCGTCAGATACGCAGTATTTT.

The V call is TRBV27, the J call TRBJ1-5, with TRBD1 matching 8 bases. There are 15 residues in the CDR3. Germline CDR1 reads MNHEY; CDR2 reads SMNVEV (reference sequence). With V trimmed by 7 bases and J by 5 bases, 10 bases remained unmatched. The chain's CDR3 is CASTPTGEDHQPQHF. CDR3 coding DNA: TGTGCCAGCACCCCGACAGGGGAAGATCATCAGCCCCAGCATTTT.

This chain links TRBV19 with TRBJ1-5; the D is unclear. Germline CDR1 reads LNHDA; CDR2 reads SQIVND (reference sequence). V shed 6 bases and J shed 6 bases, with 18 bases lying between them. The CDR3 consists of 15 residues. The chain's CDR3 is CASSIQSSGFQPQHF. The CDR3 region has the DNA TGTGCCAGTAGCATTCAATCCTCGGGGTTTCAGCCCCAGCATTTT.

The J gene is TRBJ2-3, the V gene TRBV19, with 9 bases that match TRBD2. After removal of 4 bases from V and 6 bases from J, the junction contained 8 bases not matched to a gene. The CDR3 extends over 15 amino acids. Germline values: CDR1 LNHDA, CDR2 SQIVND (reference sequence). CDR3 sequence reads: CASSSGRAVVDTQYF. CDR3 sequence (DNA): TGTGCCAGTAGTAGCGGGAGGGCCGTCGTTGATACGCAGTATTTT.

This clone was counted a single time. The genes are TRBV27 and TRBJ1-5, with 8 positions matching TRBD1. Germline V gene lookup returns CDR1 MNHEY and CDR2 SMNVEV (reference sequence). Trimming removed 0 bases from V and 6 bases from J; junction bases left unmatched: 7. The CDR3 covers 16 residues. The CDR3 DNA reads TGTGCCAGCAGTTTATCGATGCAGGGGGCTGTTCAGCCCCAGCATTTT. Its translation: CASSLSMQGAVQPQHF.

CDR3 loop: CASSTGDNTEAFF. The CDR3, as DNA: TGCGCCAGCAGCACCGGAGATAACACTGAAGCTTTCTTT. V and J are TRBV5-1 and TRBJ1-1; the D is unclear. From germline, CDR1 is SGHRS and CDR2 YFSETQ. CDR3 length: 13 amino acids. V was trimmed by 4 bases and J by 2 bases, leaving 9 bases between them.

The chain joins TRBV19 to TRBJ1-5; D unresolved. The CDR3 has 12 residues. Germline V gives CDR1 LNHDA, CDR2 SQIVND (reference sequence). V gave up 5 bases and J gave up 7 bases, with 9 bases separating them. The CDR3 spells CASSHRRQPQHF. The DNA for the CDR3 is TGTGCCAGTAGTCATCGTCGGCAGCCCCAGCATTTT.

The chain has TRBV5-1 and TRBJ1-4; unclear D gene. Germline CDR1 is SGHRS and CDR2 is YFSETQ. The V end was cut by 4 bases, the J end by 8 bases, with 9 bases between. This CDR3 comprises 12 residues. This CDR3 reads CASSRDTEKLFF. The CDR3 DNA sequence: TGCGCCAGCAGCCGCGATACCGAAAAACTGTTTTTT.

This chain links TRBV9 with TRBJ1-2, with 7 bases identical to TRBD1. The germline CDR1 and CDR2 sequences are SGDLS and YYNGEE. V was pared by 4 bases and J by 3 bases, with 9 bases of the junction left unmatched. The CDR3 length is 15 residues. The CDR3 region is CASSPRDRNYYGYTF. Written as DNA, the CDR3 is TGTGCCAGCAGCCCCCGGGACAGAAATTACTATGGCTACACCTTC.

This clone has more than one count but fewer than ten. V and J are TRBV7-2 and TRBJ1-1; D is unclear. Germline loops: CDR1 SGHTA, CDR2 FQGNSA. Trimming pared 1 base from V and 5 bases from J, leaving 8 bases between. The CDR3 spans 13 residues. In nucleotides, the CDR3 is TGTGCCAGCAGCTTAGTCGCGCCAACTGAAGCTTTCTTT. It codes for CASSLVAPTEAFF.

The V call is TRBV19, the J call TRBJ1-4, with 7 bases fitting TRBD1. The CDR3 sequence is 16 residues long. Germline assignment: CDR1 LNHDA and CDR2 SQIVND (reference sequence). V lost 5 bases, J lost 0 bases, and 6 bases stayed unmatched. This chain's CDR3 is CASSRTQGATNEKLFF. CDR3 sequence (DNA): TGTGCCAGTAGTCGAACTCAGGGGGCAACTAATGAAAAACTGTTTTTT.

V and J are TRBV6-5 and TRBJ2-1, with no clear D. The CDR3 runs to 12 residues. The V and J ends lost 8 bases and 2 bases respectively, with 7 bases between them. The germline CDR1 and CDR2 sequences are MNHEY and SVGAGI. The CDR3 bases are TGTGCCAGCGAGGCAACCTACAATGAGCAGTTCTTC. Translated: CASEATYNEQFF.

This chain joins TRBV27 and TRBJ2-1; D perhaps matches TRBD2 (5 bases). The CDR3 runs 13 residues. V lost 7 bases and J lost 3, with 10 bases in between. The germline CDR1 and CDR2 sequences are MNHEY and SMNVEV (reference sequence). For the CDR3, the DNA is TGTGCCAGCACCAGCGGCGTCTACAATGAGCAGTTCTTC. This codes for CASTSGVYNEQFF.

This chain joins TRBV5-4 and TRBJ2-7; 9 nucleotides line up with TRBD1. There are 16 residues in the CDR3. Germline loops: CDR1 SGHNT, CDR2 YYREEE (reference sequence). J was trimmed by 4 bases and V by 1 base; bases with no gene match: 9. The CDR3 protein is CASSLSLGTGSYEQYF. CDR3 coding DNA: TGTGCCAGCAGCTTGAGTCTGGGGACAGGGAGTTACGAGCAGTACTTC.

This chain's CDR3 is CASNPATGGEDTQYF. In DNA form, the CDR3 reads TGCGCCAGCAATCCGGCGACAGGGGGTGAAGATACGCAGTATTTT. This chain links TRBV4-1 with TRBJ2-3; 9 bases agree with TRBD1. Germline V gives CDR1 MGHRA, CDR2 YSYEKL. V dropped 7 bases and J dropped 5; count of bases not matched to a gene: 10. CDR3 size: 15 residues.

V usage is TRBV10-1 and J usage is TRBJ2-2, with a weak D call TRBD2 (5 bases). Trimming pared 6 bases from V and 3 bases from J, leaving 20 bases between. The CDR3 has 17 amino acids. Germline lookup yields CDR1 WNHNN and CDR2 SYGVQD (reference sequence). CDR3 coding DNA: TGCGCCAGCAGCACAACTAGTTCGTCCTCCTACACCGGGGAGCTGTTTTTT. This gives the protein CASSTTSSSSYTGELFF.

V usage is TRBV19 and J usage is TRBJ2-7, with D possibly TRBD1 on 6 matching bases. Trimming cost V 7 bases and J 4 bases, with 20 bases left between them. The CDR3 length is 15 residues. Per germline, CDR1 LNHDA and CDR2 SQIVND (reference sequence). CDR3 loop: CASTQGQTSSYEQYF. The CDR3 nucleotides read TGTGCCAGTACCCAAGGACAGACCTCTTCTTACGAGCAGTACTTC.

V usage is TRBV19 and J usage is TRBJ2-4; 14 bases agree with TRBD2. This CDR3 has 17 residues. The germline gives CDR1 LNHDA, CDR2 SQIVND (reference sequence). The V segment lost 7 bases and the J segment 5 bases; nucleotides outside the gene matches: 10. CDR3 DNA sequence: TGTGCCAGTACCGGACTAGCGGGAGGAACTAAGGAAAACATTCAGTACTTC. It codes for CASTGLAGGTKENIQYF.

There are a few counts of this clone. V usage is TRBV2 and J usage is TRBJ2-2; TRBD2 is a possible D gene (7 bases). Trimming stripped 9 bases from V and 6 bases from J, with 23 bases between. Germline V gives CDR1 SNHLY, CDR2 FYNNEI. The CDR3 runs 16 residues. The CDR3 spells CARGGAAGISAGELFF. The CDR3 DNA reads TGTGCCAGAGGGGGAGCAGCGGGGATTTCGGCCGGGGAGCTGTTTTTT. The full variable domain, completed using reference TRBV2 and TRBJ2-2, is EPEVTQTPSHQVTQMGQEVILRCVPISNHLYFYWYRQILGQKVEFLVSFYNNEISEKSEIFDDQFSVERPDGSNFTLKIRSTKLEDSAMYFCARGGAAGISAGELFFGEGSRLTVL.

This clone appeared a single time. The gene calls are TRBV30 and TRBJ1-2; weak D call: TRBD1 (5 bases). Trimming removed 3 bases from V and 2 bases from J, with 13 bases in between. The CDR3 totals 14 residues. Germline values: CDR1 GTSNPN, CDR2 SVGIG (reference sequence). The CDR3 reads CAWSPDGGNYGYTF. The CDR3 nucleotides are TGTGCCTGGAGCCCAGACGGGGGGAACTATGGCTACACCTTC.

This chain uses TRBV5-1 with TRBJ1-2, with 7 bases fitting TRBD1. From germline, CDR1 is SGHRS and CDR2 YFSETQ. Trimming took 2 bases from V and 10 from J; bases not matched to a gene: 5. The CDR3 length is 12 residues. The CDR3 region is CASSLTGEVYTF. The CDR3 bases are TGCGCCAGCAGCTTAACAGGGGAGGTCTACACCTTC.

The rearrangement links TRBV30 to TRBJ2-6, with 7 bases that match TRBD1. The CDR3 is 14 residues long. Germline assignment: CDR1 GTSNPN and CDR2 SVGIG (reference sequence). Germline trimming cut 3 bases from V and 4 bases from J; bases unmatched to any gene: 3. The DNA for the CDR3 is TGTGCCTGGAGGACAGGGCCCGGGGCCAACGTCCTGACTTTC. It codes for CAWRTGPGANVLTF.

The V and J genes are TRBV30 and TRBJ1-2; 11 bases are a match to TRBD1. In germline, CDR1 is GTSNPN, CDR2 SVGIG (reference sequence). This CDR3 has 12 amino acids. Trimming at V came to 6 bases and at J to 6 bases, leaving 3 bases not matched to a gene. CDR3 region: CACMGQGDGYTF. Written as DNA, the CDR3 is TGTGCCTGTATGGGACAGGGGGATGGCTACACCTTC.